The rows below give T cell receptor beta chains drawn from one sample of a study of shared clonotypes between healthy human individuals. The table came from immunoSEQ multiplex PCR; TCRdb's copy has only in-frame clones and leaves some out. Of 800,000 or so clones in the sample, roughly 96% were seen once. Input material: naive CD8+ T cells sorted from blood. These receptors came from a man under 40 in good health. CDR3s include the opening cysteine and the closing phenylalanine or tryptophan. D genes are given only for firm matches. The size of a clone is reported for some rows only, either as once, few or many, or as a class for expanded clones.

D,size,V,J,DNA,CDR3
.,.,TRBV27,TRBJ2-7,TGTGCCAGCAGTTTACGGGTTTCCTACGAGCAGTACTTC,CASSLRVSYEQYF
TRBD2,.,TRBV4-2,TRBJ2-3,TGTGCCAGCAGCCAAGATAACCCCCGGACTAGCGGGAGGGCTAGCACAGATACGCAGTATTTT,CASSQDNPRTSGRASTDTQYF
.,.,TRBV6-5,TRBJ2-1,TGTGCCAGCAGTTCGAATCTTTACAATGAGCAGTTCTTC,CASSSNLYNEQFF
.,.,TRBV29-1,TRBJ1-1,TGCAGCGTTGATGGTGGGGCCACCGGGGGGATGTCTGAAGCTTTCTTT,CSVDGGATGGMSEAFF
.,.,TRBV5-4,TRBJ2-2,TGTGCCAGCAGCTCGTCATACACCGGGGAGCTGTTTTTT,CASSSSYTGELFF
.,.,TRBV19,TRBJ2-3,TGTGCCAGTAGTTGGGGGAACACAGATACGCAGTATTTT,CASSWGNTDTQYF
.,.,TRBV11-2,TRBJ2-1,TGTGCCAGCAGCTTGCGCGGGGATGAGCAGTTCTTC,CASSLRGDEQFF
.,.,TRBV7-9,TRBJ2-3,TGTGCCAGCAGCTCGTCCCTTCCCATAAAAGGTGCAGATACGCAGTATTTT,CASSSSLPIKGADTQYF
.,.,TRBV11-2,TRBJ1-5,TGTGCCAGCAGCTTGGGACGCAATCAGCCCCAGCATTTT,CASSLGRNQPQHF
TRBD2,.,TRBV7-9,TRBJ2-1,TGTGCCAGCAGCCGAGGACTAGCGGGAGCGAATGAGCAGTTCTTC,CASSRGLAGANEQFF
.,.,TRBV27,TRBJ2-7,TGTGCCAGTAGCCTTAGCGGAGAGGGGTACGAGCAGTACTTC,CASSLSGEGYEQYF
.,.,TRBV4-2,TRBJ1-2,TGTGCCAGCAGCCAAGATTTGGGTTTCTATGGCTACACCTTC,CASSQDLGFYGYTF
.,.,TRBV7-6,TRBJ2-7,TGTGCCAGCAGCTTAGCGTCTGGTGGTCCACTCTACGAGCAGTACTTC,CASSLASGGPLYEQYF
TRBD1,once,TRBV5-1,TRBJ1-1,TGCGCCAGCAGCTGGACAGGGTTGAACACTGAAGCTTTCTTT,CASSWTGLNTEAFF
.,.,TRBV5-1,TRBJ2-2,TGCGCCAGCAGCTCCAACTTTGGGGAGCTGTTTTTT,CASSSNFGELFF
.,.,TRBV7-2,TRBJ2-1,TGTGCCAGCAGCTTAGTTGACAATGAGCAGTTCTTC,CASSLVDNEQFF
.,.,TRBV9,TRBJ2-7,TGTGCCAGCAGCGTAGCTGCGGGCCCCTACGAGCAGTACTTC,CASSVAAGPYEQYF
.,.,TRBV28,TRBJ1-1,TGTGCCAGCAGTTATGCCAGCAGGAACACTGAAGCTTTCTTT,CASSYASRNTEAFF
.,.,TRBV9,TRBJ2-3,TGTGCCAGCAGCGTAGCAGGGGCTGGGACAGATACGCAGTATTTT,CASSVAGAGTDTQYF
.,.,TRBV30,TRBJ2-7,TGTGCCTGGAGGAAGAGCTCCTACGAGCAGTACTTC,CAWRKSSYEQYF
TRBD1,.,TRBV11-1,TRBJ2-2,TGTGCCAGCAGCGTCTCCACAACAGGGGGCGGGGAGCTGTTTTTT,CASSVSTTGGGELFF
TRBD2,.,TRBV9,TRBJ2-1,TGTGCCAGCAGCGTCAGCGGGACGGCTGAGCAGTTCTTC,CASSVSGTAEQFF
.,.,TRBV11-3,TRBJ2-7,TGTGCCAGCAGCAACCGACAGGAGAGCTCCTACGAGCAGTACTTC,CASSNRQESSYEQYF
.,.,TRBV4-1,TRBJ1-4,TGCGCCAGCAGCCCAATATCGCGGGACACTTATGAAAAACTGTTTTTT,CASSPISRDTYEKLFF
.,.,TRBV7-9,TRBJ2-7,TGTGCCAGCAGCTTAAGAAGCGCCTACGAGCAGTACTTC,CASSLRSAYEQYF
.,.,TRBV15,TRBJ2-7,TGTGCCACCAGCAGAGATAGGGGCAGGGGCTACGAGCAGTACTTC,CATSRDRGRGYEQYF
TRBD1,.,TRBV5-5,TRBJ2-7,TGTGCCAGCAGCTCGATACCCGACAGGGGCGACATCTCCTACGAGCAGTACTTC,CASSSIPDRGDISYEQYF
.,.,TRBV9,TRBJ2-5,TGTGCCAGCAGCGTAGATTTGCGATGGGGGCAAGAGACCCAGTACTTC,CASSVDLRWGQETQYF
TRBD2,.,TRBV27,TRBJ2-7,TGTGCCAGCAGTCCGAGGGGCGGGAGGGCTATCTACGAGCAGTACTTC,CASSPRGGRAIYEQYF
.,.,TRBV12-2,TRBJ1-5,TGTGCAAGTCGCTTAGCGCGGGACAGGGGCCAGCCCCAGCATTTT,CASRLARDRGQPQHF
.,.,TRBV28,TRBJ1-1,TGTGCCAGCAGGGCGGAAACGATGAACACTGAAGCTTTCTTT,CASRAETMNTEAFF
.,.,TRBV7-2,TRBJ2-3,TGTGCCAGCAGCTTAGACGCGGCAGATACGCAGTATTTT,CASSLDAADTQYF
.,.,TRBV9,TRBJ2-7,TGTGCCAGCAGCGTAGGAGGGGTTGGCGACGAGCAGTACTTC,CASSVGGVGDEQYF
TRBD2,.,TRBV9,TRBJ2-7,TGTGCCAGCAGCGTCGGGGGGGACTCCAACTCCTACGAGCAGTACTTC,CASSVGGDSNSYEQYF
.,.,TRBV25-1,TRBJ1-1,TGTGCCAGCAGTGACCCCTCTGCTCGGGCAGGGGAAGCTTTCTTT,CASSDPSARAGEAFF
.,.,TRBV11-2,TRBJ1-5,TGTGCCAGCAGCACTGACGGAAATCAGTATCAGCCCCAGCATTTT,CASSTDGNQYQPQHF
.,.,TRBV6-6,TRBJ1-1,TGTGCCAGCAGTTATGGGACGGAAGCTTTCTTT,CASSYGTEAFF
TRBD1,.,TRBV9,TRBJ2-2,TGTGCCAGCAGCGTAGGTAGGGGGCAAGGCACCGGGGAGCTGTTTTTT,CASSVGRGQGTGELFF
.,.,TRBV27,TRBJ2-7,TGTGCCAGCAGTTTAGAGGAACAATGTAGGGTAAGCTACGAGCAGTACTTC,CASSLEEQCRVSYEQYF
.,.,TRBV27,TRBJ2-7,TGTGCCAGCATTAGGGGTTACGAGCAGTACTTC,CASIRGYEQYF
.,.,TRBV6-5,TRBJ2-7,TGTGCCAGCAGTTACTCAGGGATAGGGACCTACGAGCAGTACTTC,CASSYSGIGTYEQYF
TRBD1,.,TRBV7-9,TRBJ2-7,TGTGCCAGCAGCCCTCCCTTAACAGACAGGGCCGACGAGCAGTACTTC,CASSPPLTDRADEQYF